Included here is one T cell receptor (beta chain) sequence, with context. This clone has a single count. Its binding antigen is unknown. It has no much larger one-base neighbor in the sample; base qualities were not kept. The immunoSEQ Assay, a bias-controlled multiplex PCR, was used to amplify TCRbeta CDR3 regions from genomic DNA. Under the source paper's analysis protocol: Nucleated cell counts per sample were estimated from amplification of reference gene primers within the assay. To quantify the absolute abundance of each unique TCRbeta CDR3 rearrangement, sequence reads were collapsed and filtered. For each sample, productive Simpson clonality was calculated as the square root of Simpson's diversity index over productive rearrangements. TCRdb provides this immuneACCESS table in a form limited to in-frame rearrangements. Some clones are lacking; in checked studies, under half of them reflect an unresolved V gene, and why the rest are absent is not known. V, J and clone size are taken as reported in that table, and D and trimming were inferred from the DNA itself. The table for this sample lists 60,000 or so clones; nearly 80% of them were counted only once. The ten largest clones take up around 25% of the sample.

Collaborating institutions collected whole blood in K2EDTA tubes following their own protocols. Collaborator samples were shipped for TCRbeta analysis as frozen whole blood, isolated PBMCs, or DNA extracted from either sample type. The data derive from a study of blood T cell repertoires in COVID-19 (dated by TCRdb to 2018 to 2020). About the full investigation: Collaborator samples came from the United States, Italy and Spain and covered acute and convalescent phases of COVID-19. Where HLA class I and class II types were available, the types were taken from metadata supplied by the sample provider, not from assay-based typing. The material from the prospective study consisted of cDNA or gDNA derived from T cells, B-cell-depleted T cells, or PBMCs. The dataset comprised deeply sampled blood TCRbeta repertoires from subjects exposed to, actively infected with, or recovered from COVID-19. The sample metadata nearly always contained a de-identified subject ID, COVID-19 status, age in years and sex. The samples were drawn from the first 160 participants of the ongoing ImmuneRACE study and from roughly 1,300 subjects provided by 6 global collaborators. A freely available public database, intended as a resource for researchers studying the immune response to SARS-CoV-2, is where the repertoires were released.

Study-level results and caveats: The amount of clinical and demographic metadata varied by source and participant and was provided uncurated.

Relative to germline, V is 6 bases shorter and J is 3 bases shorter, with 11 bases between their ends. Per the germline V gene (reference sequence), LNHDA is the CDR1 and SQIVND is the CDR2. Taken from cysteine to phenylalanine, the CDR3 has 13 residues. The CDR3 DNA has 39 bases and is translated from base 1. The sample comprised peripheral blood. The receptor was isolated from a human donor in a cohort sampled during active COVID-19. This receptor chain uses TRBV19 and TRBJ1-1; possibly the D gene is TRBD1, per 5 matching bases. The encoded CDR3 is CASSVWGDTEAFF. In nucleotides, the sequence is TGTGCCAGTAGCGTGTGGGGGGACACTGAAGCTTTCTTT.